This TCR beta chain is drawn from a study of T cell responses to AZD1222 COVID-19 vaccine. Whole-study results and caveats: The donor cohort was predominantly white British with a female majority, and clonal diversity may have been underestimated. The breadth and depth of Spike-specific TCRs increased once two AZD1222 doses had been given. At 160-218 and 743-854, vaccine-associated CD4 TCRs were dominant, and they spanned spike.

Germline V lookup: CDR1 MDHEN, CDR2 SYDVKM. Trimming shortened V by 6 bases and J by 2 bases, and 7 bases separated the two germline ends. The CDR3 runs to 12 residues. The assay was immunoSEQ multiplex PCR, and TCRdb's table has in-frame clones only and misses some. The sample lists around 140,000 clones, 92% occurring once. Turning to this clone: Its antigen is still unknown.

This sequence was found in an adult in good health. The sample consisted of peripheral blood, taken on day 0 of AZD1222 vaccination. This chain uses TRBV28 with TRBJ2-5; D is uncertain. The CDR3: CASRAPQETQYF. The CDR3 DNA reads TGTGCCAGCAGAGCCCCACAAGAGACCCAGTACTTC.